The text below deals with one T cell receptor beta chain. These data originate in a study of OX40 agonist ivuxolimab in advanced cancers. Study summary: Every patient in dose escalation had hepatocellular carcinoma, melanoma, renal cell or head and neck cancer.

Only in-frame clones appear in the TCRdb table, and some are missing; sequencing was by immunoSEQ multiplex PCR. The sample includes tens of thousands of clones, around 70% seen only once; the top ten take around 18%. Sequencing was performed on CD4+ or CD8+ T cells sorted from blood, taken in a trial of the OX40 agonist ivuxolimab. The clonotype originates from an adult with an advanced solid tumor such as melanoma, head and neck, liver or kidney cancer.

CDR3 region: CSASDFGELFF. The DNA for the CDR3 is TGCAGTGCTTCTGATTTCGGGGAGCTGTTTTTT. The chain recombines TRBV20-1 with TRBJ2-2; D remains unclear. Germline CDR1 is DFQATT and CDR2 is SNEGSKA (reference sequence). The CDR3 length is 11 residues. Trimming removed 5 bases from V and 7 bases from J, with 8 bases in between.